The 9 T cell receptor beta chains listed next were all sequenced from one sample in a study of Ad26.COV2.S vaccination and SARS-CoV-2 variants. Profiling relied on immunoSEQ multiplex PCR, and the TCRdb table lists in-frame clones only, not all of them. Of 380,000 or so clones listed, roughly 91% are singletons. Indicated treatment: roughly 18 received Ad26.COV2.S at low or high dose, single or two shots; 5 received placebo; per-sample allocation not given. The samples were gathered on day 63 after the first injection of vaccine or placebo. The sequenced sample was peripheral blood, obtained in a trial of Ad26.COV2.S vaccine versus placebo. These receptors were obtained from a person between 18 and 60 years old who received the Ad26.COV2.S COVID-19 vaccine or a placebo.

CDR3 DNA: TGTGCCAGCAGACCCGGGACAGAATATGGCTACACCTTC. Protein sequence: CASRPGTEYGYTF. The chain has TRBV2 and TRBJ1-2, with 7 nucleotides matching TRBD1. V lost 6 bases to trimming and J lost 5 bases; unmatched junction nucleotides: 6. This CDR3 region has 13 residues. Germline V gene data show CDR1 as SNHLY and CDR2 as FYNNEI. Together with reference TRBV2 and TRBJ1-2, the CDR3 gives the full variable domain: EPEVTQTPSHQVTQMGQEVILRCVPISNHLYFYWYRQILGQKVEFLVSFYNNEISEKSEIFDDQFSVERPDGSNFTLKIRSTKLEDSAMYFCASRPGTEYGYTFGSGTRLTVV.

V usage is TRBV15 and J usage is TRBJ2-6; D gene ambiguous. CDR1 is LNHNV and CDR2 is YYDKDF in the germline V gene (reference sequence). The CDR3 spans 16 residues. V lost 5 bases, J lost 1 base, and 12 bases lay in between. CDR3 in DNA: TGTGCCACCAGCCCACTACACAGATCTGGGGCCAACGTCCTGACTTTC. It encodes CATSPLHRSGANVLTF. Together with reference TRBV15 and TRBJ2-6, the CDR3 gives the full variable domain: DAMVIQNPRYQVTQFGKPVTLSCSQTLNHNVMYWYQQKSSQAPKLLFHYYDKDFNNEADTPDNFQSRRPNTSFCFLDIRSPGLGDTAMYLCATSPLHRSGANVLTFGAGSRLTVL.

To note about this clone: This same CDR3 is encoded by further DNA sequences in the sample. This chain uses TRBV7-2 with TRBJ2-2; 7 bases are a match to TRBD1. The CDR3 is 15 amino acids. Germline CDR1 is SGHTA and CDR2 is FQGNSA. V lost 5 bases to trimming and J lost 0 bases; unmatched junction nucleotides: 3. In DNA, the CDR3 is TGTGCCAGCAGCCTAGGACAGGCGAACACCGGGGAGCTGTTTTTT. This codes for CASSLGQANTGELFF.

The rearrangement joins TRBV2 to TRBJ2-3, with 9 nucleotides matching TRBD1. V lost 6 bases, J lost 5 bases, and 6 bases stayed unmatched. This CDR3 is built from 14 residues. CDR1 is SNHLY and CDR2 is FYNNEI in the germline V gene. The DNA of the CDR3 is TGTGCCAGCAGAGAACGGACAGGGGTAGATACGCAGTATTTT. Its protein product is CASRERTGVDTQYF.

Of note for this clone: Other nucleotide sequences from this sample produce the same CDR3. The V and J genes are TRBV7-9 and TRBJ2-3; D is perhaps TRBD1 (5 bases). Germline V gene data show CDR1 as SEHNR and CDR2 as FQNEAQ (reference sequence). Trimming left V 0 bases short and J 0 bases short, with 7 bases between. CDR3 length equals 15 residues. The CDR3 DNA follows: TGTGCCAGCAGCTTAGCGCAGGGAAGCACAGATACGCAGTATTTT. This translates into CASSLAQGSTDTQYF.

The chain uses TRBV27 and TRBJ2-1, with 9 bases that match TRBD1. Per germline, CDR1 MNHEY and CDR2 SMNVEV (reference sequence). Trimming at V came to 4 bases and at J to 7 bases, leaving 8 bases not matched to a gene. CDR3 length equals 15 residues. The CDR3 region is CASSSTGTGKNEQFF. The CDR3 DNA reads as TGTGCCAGCAGTTCCACCGGGACAGGGAAAAATGAGCAGTTCTTC.

The rearrangement uses TRBV6-6 and TRBJ1-1; D is possibly TRBD1 (5 bases). The CDR3 covers 14 residues. Germline lookup yields CDR1 MNHNY and CDR2 SVGAGI (reference sequence). V was shortened by 5 bases and J by 2 bases, with 12 bases between the two germline ends. DNA for the CDR3: TGTGCCAGCAGTCCAACCGGGGCCAACACTGAAGCTTTCTTT. Translating it yields CASSPTGANTEAFF.

The chain uses TRBV2 and TRBJ2-1, with 11 bases lining up with TRBD1. Per the germline V gene, CDR1 is SNHLY and CDR2 is FYNNEI. This CDR3 comprises 15 residues. V was clipped by 7 bases and J by 6 bases; unmatched bases: 8. CDR3 coding DNA: TGTGCCAGCAACTCCGGACAGGGGGCAGGCAATGAGCAGTTCTTC. Encoded protein: CASNSGQGAGNEQFF.

The chain has TRBV5-1 and TRBJ1-5; D ambiguous. Trimming removed 0 bases at V and 0 bases at J, with 10 bases between. CDR1 is SGHRS and CDR2 is YFSETQ in the germline V gene. The CDR3 consists of 16 residues. CDR3 sequence: CASSLGVGDSNQPQHF. The DNA for the CDR3 is TGCGCCAGCAGCTTGGGGGTCGGGGATAGCAATCAGCCCCAGCATTTT.